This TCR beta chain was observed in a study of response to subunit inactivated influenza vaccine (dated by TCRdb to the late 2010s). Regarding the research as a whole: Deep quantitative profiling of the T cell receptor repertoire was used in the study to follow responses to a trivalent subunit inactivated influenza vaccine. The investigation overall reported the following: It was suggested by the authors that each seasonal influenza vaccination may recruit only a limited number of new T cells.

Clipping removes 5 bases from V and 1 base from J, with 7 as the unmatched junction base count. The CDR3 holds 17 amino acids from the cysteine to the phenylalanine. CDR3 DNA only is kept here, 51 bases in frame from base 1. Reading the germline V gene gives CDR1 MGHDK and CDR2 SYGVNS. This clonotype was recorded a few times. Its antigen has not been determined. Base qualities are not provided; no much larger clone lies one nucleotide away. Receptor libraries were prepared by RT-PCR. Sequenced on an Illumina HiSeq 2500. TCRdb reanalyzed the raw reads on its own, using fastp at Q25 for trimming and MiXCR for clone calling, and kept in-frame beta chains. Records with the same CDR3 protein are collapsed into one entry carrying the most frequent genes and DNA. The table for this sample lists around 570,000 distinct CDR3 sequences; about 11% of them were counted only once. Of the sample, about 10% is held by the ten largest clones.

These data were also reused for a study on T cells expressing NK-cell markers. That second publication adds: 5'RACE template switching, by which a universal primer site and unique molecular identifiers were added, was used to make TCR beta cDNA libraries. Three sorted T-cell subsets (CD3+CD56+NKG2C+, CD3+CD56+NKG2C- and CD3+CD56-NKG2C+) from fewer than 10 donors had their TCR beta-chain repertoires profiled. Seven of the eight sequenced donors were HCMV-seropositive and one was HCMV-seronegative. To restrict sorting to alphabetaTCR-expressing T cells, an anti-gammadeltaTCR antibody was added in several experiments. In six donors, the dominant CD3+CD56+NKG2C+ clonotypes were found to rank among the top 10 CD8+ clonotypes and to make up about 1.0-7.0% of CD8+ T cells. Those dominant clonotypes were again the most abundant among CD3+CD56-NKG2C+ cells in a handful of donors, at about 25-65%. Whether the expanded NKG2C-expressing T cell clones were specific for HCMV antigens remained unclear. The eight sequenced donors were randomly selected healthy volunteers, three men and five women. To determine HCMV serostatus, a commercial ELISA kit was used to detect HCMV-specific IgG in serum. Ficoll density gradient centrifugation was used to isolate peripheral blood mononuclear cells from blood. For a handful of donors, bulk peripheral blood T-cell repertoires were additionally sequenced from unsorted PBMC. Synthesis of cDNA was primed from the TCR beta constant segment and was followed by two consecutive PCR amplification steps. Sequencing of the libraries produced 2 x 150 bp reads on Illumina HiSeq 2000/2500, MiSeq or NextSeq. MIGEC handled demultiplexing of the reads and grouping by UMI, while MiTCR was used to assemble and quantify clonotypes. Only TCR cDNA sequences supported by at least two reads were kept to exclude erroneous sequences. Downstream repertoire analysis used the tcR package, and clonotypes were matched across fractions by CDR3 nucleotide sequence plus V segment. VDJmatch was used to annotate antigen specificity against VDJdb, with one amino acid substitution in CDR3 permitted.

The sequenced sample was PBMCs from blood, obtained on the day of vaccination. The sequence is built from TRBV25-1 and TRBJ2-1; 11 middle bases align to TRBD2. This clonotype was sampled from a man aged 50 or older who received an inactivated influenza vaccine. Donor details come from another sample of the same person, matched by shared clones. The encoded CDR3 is CASSLPGLAASYNEQFF. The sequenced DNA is TGTGCCAGCAGTTTACCGGGACTAGCGGCATCCTACAATGAGCAGTTCTTC.